Included here is one T cell receptor beta chain sequence, with context. What it binds is not known. The record originates from a study of long-term antiretroviral therapy in people with HIV. Study findings and constraints: Before ART, certain clones expanded, and these dominated the repertoire at all time points. Specimen acquisition occurred between about 2004 and 2017, potentially under older ART regimens. Information on adherence to ART, viral resistance or therapy changes was unavailable.

Each donor had at least one pre-ART and at least two post-ART PBMC samples. The CDR3 is made up of 14 amino acids. V was trimmed by 5 bases and J by 2 bases, leaving 13 bases between them. CDR1 is MNHEY and CDR2 is SVGAGI in the germline V gene. Samples were assayed with immunoSEQ v3.0 at survey level. Sequencing used immunoSEQ multiplex PCR; TCRdb keeps in-frame clones, though not all of them. This sample has fewer than 25,000 clones, with roughly 75% found just once. The rearrangement uses TRBV6-5 and TRBJ2-7; possibly TRBD1 for D (5 bases). Sample: unsorted PBMCs, taken 2.9 years after starting antiretroviral therapy. The receptor was isolated from a woman aged 25 to 39 with HIV. The CDR3 coding sequence is TGTGCCAGCAGTACAAGCCTACAGGCCTACGAGCAGTACGTC. Its protein is CASSTSLQAYEQYV.